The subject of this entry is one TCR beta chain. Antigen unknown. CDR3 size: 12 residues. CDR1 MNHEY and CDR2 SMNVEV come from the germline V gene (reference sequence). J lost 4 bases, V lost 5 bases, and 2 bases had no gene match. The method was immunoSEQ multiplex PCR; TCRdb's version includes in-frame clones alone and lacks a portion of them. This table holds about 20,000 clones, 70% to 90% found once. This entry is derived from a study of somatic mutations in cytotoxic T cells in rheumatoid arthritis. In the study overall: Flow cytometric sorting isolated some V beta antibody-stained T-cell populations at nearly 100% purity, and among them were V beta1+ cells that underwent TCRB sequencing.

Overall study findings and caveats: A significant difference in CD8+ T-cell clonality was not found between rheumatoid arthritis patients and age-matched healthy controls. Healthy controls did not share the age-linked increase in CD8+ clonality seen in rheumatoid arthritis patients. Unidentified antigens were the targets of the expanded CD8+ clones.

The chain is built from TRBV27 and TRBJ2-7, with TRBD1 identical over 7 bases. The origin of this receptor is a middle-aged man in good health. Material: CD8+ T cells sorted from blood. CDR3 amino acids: CASSRQGYEQYF. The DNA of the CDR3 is TGTGCCAGCAGTCGACAGGGATACGAGCAGTACTTC.